This T cell receptor (beta chain) was sequenced during a study of tumor-infiltrating lymphocytes in glioblastoma multiforme. Study-wide points: Clone frequencies may be distorted by unequal TCR transcripts per cell.

Germline V gene lookup returns CDR1 ENHRY and CDR2 SYGVKD. Trimming took 2 bases from V and 3 from J, leaving 17 bases between them. This CDR3 comprises 16 residues. As for this clonotype: Its specificity is not known.

TCRB libraries came from RNA via three nested multiplex PCR rounds. No unique molecular identifiers were described for these TCRB libraries. MiXCR, run by TCRdb on the multiplex PCR reads, gives a single entry per CDR3 protein. The table records over 10,000 distinct CDR3 sequences, around 60% of them present only once. The TCR was taken from a male donor with glioblastoma. The J gene is TRBJ2-7, the V gene TRBV10-3; D remains ambiguous. Material: brain tumor tissue. The CDR3 reads CAISEDSAPLHYEQYF. The CDR3 region has the DNA TGTGCCATCAGTGAGGATTCGGCACCCTTACACTACGAGCAGTACTTC.